These 8 T cell receptor beta chains were all obtained from the same sample, sequenced in a study of cytomegalovirus exposure and HLA in healthy donors. Only in-frame clones appear in the TCRdb table, and some are missing; sequencing was by immunoSEQ multiplex PCR. Of some 130,000 clones detected, around 85% appear once; the ten largest clones hold about 2.7%. Sequencing input: PBMCs. The receptors here all came from a man aged 18-30 years in good health and CMV-seronegative.

The CDR3 protein is CAWSNRVGGELFF. In DNA, the CDR3 is TGTGCCTGGAGTAACAGGGTGGGTGGGGAGCTGTTTTTT. The gene calls are TRBV30 and TRBJ2-2; tentatively, D is TRBD1 (6 bases). CDR1 and CDR2 from the germline V gene are GTSNPN and SVGIG (reference sequence). V lost 2 bases and J 8 bases, leaving 12 bases between the germline ends. The CDR3 runs 13 residues.

The V gene is TRBV9, the J gene TRBJ1-2; 9 positions match TRBD1. CDR1 and CDR2 from the germline V gene are SGDLS and YYNGEE. The CDR3 length is 16 residues. V gave up 3 bases and J gave up 7 bases; unmatched junction bases: 13. CDR3 nucleotides: TGTGCCAGCAGCGCCAACCGGGACAGGGTTCTGCGTGGCTACACCTTC. This codes for CASSANRDRVLRGYTF.

The chain carries TRBV7-9 and TRBJ1-6; no clear D gene. The germline V gene has CDR1 SEHNR and CDR2 FQNEAQ (reference sequence). The CDR3 extends over 14 amino acids. Deletions cut 5 bases from V and 4 bases from J, with 9 bases between. The CDR3 DNA reads as TGTGCCAGCAGCCATACAGAGTATAATTCACCCCTCCACTTT. Translated: CASSHTEYNSPLHF.

The chain joins TRBV5-1 to TRBJ2-7; D gene unclear. Germline V lookup: CDR1 SGHRS, CDR2 YFSETQ. Trimming pared 0 bases from V and 6 bases from J, leaving 10 bases between. This CDR3 is built from 13 residues. This chain's CDR3 is CASSLASTREQYF. CDR3 sequence (DNA): TGCGCCAGCAGCTTGGCCTCGACACGCGAGCAGTACTTC.

The chain employs TRBV6-5 and TRBJ1-5; D gene unclear. The V and J ends lost 7 bases and 5 bases respectively, with 12 bases between them. The CDR3 length is 13 residues. Germline lookup yields CDR1 MNHEY and CDR2 SVGAGI. The CDR3 bases are TGTGCCAGCATGGCCAGTATCCATCAGCCCCAGCATTTT. It specifies CASMASIHQPQHF.

As concerns this clone: One junction end disagrees with the germline gene, perhaps due to a read error. V gene TRBV4-2 combines with J gene TRBJ2-7; a weak D match, TRBD2 (6 bases). Per germline, CDR1 LGHNA and CDR2 YNFKEQ. This CDR3 is built from 13 residues. CDR3: CASSQDPGSEATF. The CDR3 coding sequence is TGTGCCAGCAGCCAAGATCCCGGGAGCGAGGCGACCTTC.

The V and J genes are TRBV2 and TRBJ2-3; D perhaps matches TRBD2 (5 bases). This CDR3 has 13 amino acids. V was cut by 9 bases and J by 5 bases, with 15 bases left in between. Germline V gives CDR1 SNHLY, CDR2 FYNNEI. The CDR3 here is CARDFPIVDTQYF. The CDR3 DNA sequence: TGTGCCAGGGACTTCCCGATAGTAGATACGCAGTATTTT.

V usage is TRBV27 and J usage is TRBJ1-3; D is possibly TRBD1 (6 bases). CDR1 MNHEY and CDR2 SMNVEV come from the germline V gene (reference sequence). The CDR3 is 14 amino acids. V lost 7 bases and J 0 bases, leaving 10 bases between the germline ends. In DNA, the CDR3 is TGTGCCAGCAAACAAGGGGGCTCTGGAAACACCATATATTTT. Translation: CASKQGGSGNTIYF.